The next 4 T cell receptor beta chains were all read from a single sample in a study of identical twins. TCRdb itself ran the 5' RACE reads through MiXCR, one entry per CDR3 protein. Of about 810,000 distinct CDR3 sequences in the sample, around 12% are singletons; the top ten hold 1.5% to 2%. These data were likewise used in another study, on yellow fever vaccine responses in identical twins.

Sequencing used PBMCs. The source of these receptors is a woman between 18 and 29 years old in good health.

This clonotype was seen a few times. This sequence joins TRBV19 and TRBJ2-4, with 8 bases fitting TRBD2. The CDR3 length is 20 residues. Germline values: CDR1 LNHDA, CDR2 SQIVND (reference sequence). V trimming: 5 bases; J trimming: 0 bases; junction bases outside the gene matches: 18. The CDR3 region has the DNA TGTGCCAGTAGTTCCCATGTTGCTGGGACTAGTAAGCTAGCCAAAAACATTCAGTACTTC. Its translation: CASSSHVAGTSKLAKNIQYF.

This clonotype was seen only a few times. The chain carries TRBV12-3 or TRBV12-4 and TRBJ2-1, with 10 bases that match TRBD2. Trimming took 0 bases from V and 5 from J; bases not matched to a gene: 4. This CDR3 region has 16 residues. CDR3 nucleotide sequence: TGTGCCAGCAGTTTAGCGCCTAGCGGGAGCCACAATGAGCAGTTCTTC. Translation: CASSLAPSGSHNEQFF.

This clonotype was detected a few times. The chain is built from TRBV7-9 and TRBJ2-7; D may be TRBD1 (5 bases). Germline loops: CDR1 SEHNR, CDR2 FQNEAQ (reference sequence). This CDR3 spans 16 amino acids. Between the trimmed V and J ends, which lost 3 bases and 0 bases, there was a span of 15 bases. The CDR3 region has the DNA TGTGCCAGCAGCTTCCCCTTGCAGGGAATCTCCTACGAGCAGTACTTC. It translates to CASSFPLQGISYEQYF.

In this sample, this clonotype turned up many times. The chain carries TRBV6-1 and TRBJ2-1; D perhaps matches TRBD2 (6 bases). The CDR3 covers 15 residues. CDR1 is MNHNS, CDR2 SASEGT, per germline. The V and J ends lost 7 bases and 3 bases respectively, with 16 bases between them. This CDR3 reads CASKVSAGFYNEQFF. CDR3 DNA sequence: TGTGCCAGCAAGGTGTCGGCGGGGTTCTACAATGAGCAGTTCTTC.